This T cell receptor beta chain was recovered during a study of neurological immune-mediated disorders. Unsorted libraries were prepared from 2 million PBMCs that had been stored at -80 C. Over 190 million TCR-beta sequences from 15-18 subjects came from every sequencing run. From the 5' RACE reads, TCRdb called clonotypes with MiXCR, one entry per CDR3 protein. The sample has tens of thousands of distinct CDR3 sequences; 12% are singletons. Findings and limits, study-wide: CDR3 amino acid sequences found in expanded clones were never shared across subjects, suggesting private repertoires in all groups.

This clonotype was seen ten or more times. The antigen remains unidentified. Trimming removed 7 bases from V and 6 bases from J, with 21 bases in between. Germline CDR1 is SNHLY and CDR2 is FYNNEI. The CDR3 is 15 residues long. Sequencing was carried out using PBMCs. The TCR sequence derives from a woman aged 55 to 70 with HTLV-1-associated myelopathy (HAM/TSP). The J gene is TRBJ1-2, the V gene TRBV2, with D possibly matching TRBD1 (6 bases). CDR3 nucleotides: TGTGCCAGCACGGTCAGGGACACGTCAACGGATGGCTACACCTTC. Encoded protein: CASTVRDTSTDGYTF.